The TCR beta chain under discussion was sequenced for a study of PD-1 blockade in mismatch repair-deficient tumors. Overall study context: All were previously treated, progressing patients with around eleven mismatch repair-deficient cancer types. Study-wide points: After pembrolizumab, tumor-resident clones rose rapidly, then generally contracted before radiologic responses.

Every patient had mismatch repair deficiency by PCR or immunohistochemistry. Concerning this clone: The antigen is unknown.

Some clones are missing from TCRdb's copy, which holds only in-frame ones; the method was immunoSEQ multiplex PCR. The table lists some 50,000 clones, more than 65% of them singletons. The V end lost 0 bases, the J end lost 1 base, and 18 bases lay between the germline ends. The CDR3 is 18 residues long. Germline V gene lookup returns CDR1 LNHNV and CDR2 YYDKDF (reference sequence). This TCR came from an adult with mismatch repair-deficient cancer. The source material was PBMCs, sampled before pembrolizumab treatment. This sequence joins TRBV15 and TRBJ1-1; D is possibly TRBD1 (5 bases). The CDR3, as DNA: TGTGCCACCAGCAGAGATCAATCGCAGGGCGGGTGGAACACTGAAGCTTTCTTT. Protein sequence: CATSRDQSQGGWNTEAFF.